This note documents a single T cell receptor (beta chain) sequence. The table came from immunoSEQ multiplex PCR; TCRdb's copy has only in-frame clones and leaves some out. Counted here are about 150,000 clones, 65% to 85% occurring once; the ten biggest clones make up more than 4%. These data are taken from a study of blood T cell repertoires in COVID-19. Germline V gives CDR1 MDHEN, CDR2 SYDVKM. This CDR3 region has 14 residues. Germline trimming cut 6 bases from V and 6 bases from J; bases unmatched to any gene: 5. Sample: peripheral blood. The J gene is TRBJ2-1, the V gene TRBV28; 10 positions match TRBD1. The TCR was taken from a woman aged 45-59 years with acute or convalescent COVID-19. The CDR3 loop reads CASSPGTGVNEQFF. The CDR3 DNA follows: TGTGCCAGCAGCCCCGGGACAGGGGTCAATGAGCAGTTCTTC.